The rows below give T cell receptor beta chains drawn from one sample of a study of cytomegalovirus exposure and HLA in healthy donors. The method was immunoSEQ multiplex PCR; TCRdb's version includes in-frame clones alone and lacks a portion of them. This sample's table has tens of thousands of clones. The material sequenced was PBMCs. The receptors here all came from a man aged 40-55 years in good health and CMV-seronegative. The CDR3 runs from the conserved cysteine through the conserved F or W. A D gene is named only where the DNA matches it firmly.

TRBV19,NA,TRBJ1-2,CASTGSPRGYTF,TGTGCCAGTACAGGGTCCCCTCGAGGCTACACCTTC
TRBV19,TRBD2,TRBJ2-5,CASSISSGRGETQYF,TGTGCCAGTAGTATTTCTAGCGGGAGGGGAGAGACCCAGTACTTC
TRBV5-1,TRBD2,TRBJ2-7,CASSLALGGGAYEQYF,TGCGCCAGCAGCTTAGCCCTAGGCGGGGGGGCCTACGAGCAGTACTTC
TRBV4-1,TRBD1,TRBJ1-2,CASSVTGTGDGYTF,TGCGCCAGCAGCGTAACCGGGACAGGGGATGGCTACACCTTC
TRBV2,NA,TRBJ1-4,CASSDRGFNEKLFF,TGTGCCAGCAGTGATCGGGGATTCAATGAAAAACTGTTTTTT
TRBV30,NA,TRBJ1-1,CAWNPTLNTEAFF,TGTGCCTGGAACCCGACACTGAACACTGAAGCTTTCTTT
TRBV7-7,TRBD1,TRBJ2-2,CASSLEQGATGELFF,TGTGCCAGCAGCTTAGAACAGGGGGCAACCGGGGAGCTGTTTTTT
TRBV25-1,NA,TRBJ2-6,CASSPWIGSTGANVLTF,TGTGCCAGCAGTCCCTGGATTGGTAGCACTGGGGCCAACGTCCTGACTTTC
TRBV9,TRBD2,TRBJ2-1,CASSRGGQGAYNEQFF,TGTGCCAGCAGCCGGGGGGGGCAGGGTGCCTACAATGAGCAGTTCTTC
TRBV9,NA,TRBJ1-1,CASSLASGTEAFF,TGTGCCAGCAGCCTCGCGTCCGGGACAGAAGCTTTCTTT
TRBV5-1,TRBD2,TRBJ2-1,CASSLVLAGGLAYNEQFF,TGCGCCAGCAGCTTGGTACTAGCGGGAGGCTTAGCCTACAATGAGCAGTTCTTC
TRBV7-8,TRBD1,TRBJ2-7,CASSLTSTIQQGSEYF,TGTGCCAGCAGCTTAACCAGCACGATACAACAGGGGAGCGAGTACTTC
TRBV4-1,NA,TRBJ2-7,CASSQARDQGREQYF,TGCGCCAGCAGCCAAGCCAGAGATCAGGGTAGGGAGCAGTACTTC
TRBV18,TRBD2,TRBJ2-5,CASSLGLAGAETQYF,TGTGCCAGCTCACTGGGACTAGCGGGAGCAGAGACCCAGTACTTC
TRBV28,TRBD1,TRBJ1-2,CASSPGQGGRTGGYTF,TGTGCCAGCAGTCCTGGACAGGGGGGTAGGACGGGTGGCTACACCTTC
TRBV5-1,TRBD2,TRBJ2-2,CASSLLAGGAGELFF,TGCGCCAGCAGCTTGCTAGCGGGAGGGGCCGGGGAGCTGTTTTTT
TRBV11-2,NA,TRBJ1-1,CASSLDYWGREGNTEAFF,TGTGCCAGCAGCTTAGATTACTGGGGGCGCGAGGGAAACACTGAAGCTTTCTTT
TRBV7-9,TRBD1,TRBJ1-1,CASSLTGTGPTEAFF,TGTGCCAGCAGCTTAACTGGGACAGGGCCCACTGAAGCTTTCTTT
TRBV7-2,NA,TRBJ1-1,CASSPRWGGGTEAFF,TGTGCCAGCAGCCCCAGATGGGGCGGGGGCACTGAAGCTTTCTTT
TRBV9,NA,TRBJ2-6,CASSVGGTGANVLTF,TGTGCCAGCAGCGTAGGCGGGACTGGGGCCAACGTCCTGACTTTC
TRBV4-1,NA,TRBJ2-1,CASSQLRLVRYNEQFF,TGCGCCAGCAGCCAATTGCGGCTAGTCCGCTACAATGAGCAGTTCTTC
TRBV4-1,NA,TRBJ1-1,CASSPEGGTPWIIF,TGCGCCAGCAGCCCCGAGGGGGGGACCCCGTGGATTATCTTT
TRBV5-1,TRBD1,TRBJ2-3,CASSSGQTTDTQYF,TGCGCCAGCAGCTCGGGACAGACCACAGATACGCAGTATTTT
TRBV5-6,NA,TRBJ2-7,CASRDRSSYEQYF,TGTGCCAGCAGAGACCGGAGCTCCTACGAGCAGTACTTC
TRBV30,NA,TRBJ2-7,CAWSLGGVDYEQYF,TGTGCCTGGAGTCTGGGCGGGGTGGACTACGAGCAGTACTTC
TRBV5-1,NA,TRBJ1-1,CASSLARRQRDTEAFF,TGCGCCAGCAGCTTGGCTCGTCGACAGAGAGACACTGAAGCTTTCTTT
TRBV5-4,TRBD2,TRBJ2-7,CASSPREGPYEQYF,TGTGCCAGCAGCCCTCGGGAGGGTCCCTACGAGCAGTACTTC
TRBV11-2,TRBD2,TRBJ2-7,CASSGAGGLYEQYF,TGTGCCAGCAGCGGGGCGGGAGGTTTATACGAGCAGTACTTC
TRBV15,NA,TRBJ1-4,CATSREATGSEKLFF,TGTGCCACCAGCAGAGAAGCGACAGGCTCTGAAAAACTGTTTTTT
TRBV28,TRBD1,TRBJ1-5,CASWGQGGLAQHF,TGTGCCAGCTGGGGACAGGGCGGTTTGGCCCAGCATTTT
TRBV5-3,NA,TRBJ1-2,CARRSEGGRSYGYTF,TGTGCCAGAAGGTCAGAGGGTGGCCGAAGCTATGGCTACACCTTC
TRBV19,NA,TRBJ1-1,CASRRQATNTEAFF,TGTGCCAGTAGGCGACAGGCAACGAACACTGAAGCTTTCTTT
TRBV20-1,NA,TRBJ1-2,CSASLQGGYTF,TGCAGTGCTAGTCTCCAGGGTGGCTACACCTTC